Each of the 5 T cell receptor beta chains below was sequenced from the same sample in a study of T cells in Graves' hyperthyroidism and ophthalmopathy. What was amplified from RNA transcripts were TCR beta CDR3 regions. With the HTBI primer set, the TCR CDR3 went through a first round of RT-PCR. TCRdb itself ran the multiplex PCR reads through MiXCR, one entry per CDR3 protein. This sample has approximately 690,000 distinct CDR3 sequences, with roughly 20% found just once. The sequencing sample was made of blood. All receptors derive from a man aged 30 to 45 with Graves' ophthalmopathy.

This clonotype was counted between two and nine times. V gene TRBV28 combines with J gene TRBJ2-7, with D possibly matching TRBD1 (6 bases). This CDR3 has 14 residues. V lost 6 bases and J 3 bases, leaving 15 bases between the germline ends. Germline assignment: CDR1 MDHEN and CDR2 SYDVKM. CDR3 in amino acids: CASSPGVENYEQYF. For the CDR3, the DNA is TGTGCCAGCAGCCCAGGGGTGGAGAACTACGAGCAGTACTTC.

The chain links TRBV5-8 to TRBJ1-6, with a tentative D call TRBD1 (5 bases). The CDR3 sequence is 14 residues long. CDR1 SGHTS and CDR2 YDEGEE come from the germline V gene. Trimming removed 4 bases from V and 7 bases from J, with 12 bases in between. The CDR3 here is CASSRDLSNSPLHF. CDR3 in DNA: TGTGCCAGCAGCCGGGACCTAAGCAATTCACCCCTCCACTTT.

V and J are TRBV11-2 and TRBJ1-1; unclear D gene. The CDR3 length is 16 residues. Trimming cost V 0 bases and J 5 bases, with 16 bases left between them. Germline V lookup: CDR1 SGHAT, CDR2 FQNNGV. The CDR3: CASSLDHWGLGTEAFF. The CDR3 bases are TGTGCCAGCAGCTTAGATCATTGGGGTTTAGGAACTGAAGCTTTCTTT.

The V call is TRBV7-9, the J call TRBJ2-7, with 14 bases fitting TRBD2. The CDR3 has 24 residues. The junction had 23 bases not matched to a gene; V was cut back by 1 base and J by 0 bases. Germline V gives CDR1 SEHNR, CDR2 FQNEAQ (reference sequence). The CDR3 coding sequence is TGTGCCAGCAGCTTAGTGTTCAGGACAGTGAGTCCGGGACTAGCGGGAGAGAGCTCCTACGAGCAGTACTTC. Protein product: CASSLVFRTVSPGLAGESSYEQYF.

At least ten counts were recorded for this clonotype. The genes are TRBV12-3 or TRBV12-4 and TRBJ2-7; 14 bases agree with TRBD2. With 2 bases clipped from V and 2 bases from J, the junction kept 11 bases outside the gene matches. The CDR3 length is 19 residues. The CDR3 spells CASSLPRGTSGSHPYEQYF. Written as DNA, the CDR3 is TGTGCCAGCAGTTTACCCCGTGGGACTAGCGGGAGCCACCCCTACGAGCAGTACTTC.